This T cell receptor beta chain was recovered during a study of beta chain features in type 1 diabetes. Since all of the isolated RNA was reverse transcribed, expressed TCRB transcripts were what got sequenced. About 3.7 million reads per sample were averaged for naive, central memory and regulatory samples. Some clones are missing from TCRdb's copy, which holds only in-frame ones; the method was immunoSEQ multiplex PCR. The sample contains about 250,000 clones, roughly 13% of which appear only once. This clone was seen ten or more times. This TCR came from a woman aged 40-49 years in good health. Material: naive CD4+ T cells from blood.

The CDR3 spells CASSLRGDENIQYF. The CDR3 nucleotides are TGTGCCAGCAGCTTACGGGGGGACGAAAACATTCAGTACTTC. V is TRBV7-9 and J is TRBJ2-4; the match to TRBD2 covers 7 bases. The germline V gene has CDR1 SEHNR and CDR2 FQNEAQ (reference sequence). V trimming: 2 bases; J trimming: 5 bases; junction bases outside the gene matches: 3. The CDR3 is made up of 14 amino acids.